The clone carrying this TCR beta chain occurred a few times. The antigen is undetermined. The data stem from a study of T-cell reconstitution after alpha-beta-depleted transplantation in children. Unique molecular identifiers were incorporated during preparation of the TCRbeta library. TCRdb analysed the PCR reads with MiXCR anew, one entry per CDR3 protein. The profile shows over 200,000 distinct CDR3 sequences, roughly a sixth of them singletons. Germline values: CDR1 ENHRY, CDR2 SYGVKD. The CDR3 runs to 14 residues. Trimming removed 0 bases at V and 5 bases at J, with 9 bases between. Study-wide findings and caveats: Several hundred rapidly expanded clones from non-depleted graft cells reportedly supplied alpha-beta T cells about two months post-transplant. Hyperexpanded clones declined; after one year, newly produced T cells mostly supplied diversity. Diversity of TCRbeta at day 60 was high in some patients, arising from surviving recipient T cells and thymic progenitors.

The specimen comprised PBMCs, mostly from graft donor cells, sampled 360 days after TCRalphabeta/CD19-depleted stem cell transplant. This TCR was sampled from a male patient aged 2-10 years who had a stem cell transplant for acute lymphoblastic leukemia, so the T cells may come from the graft donor. V and J are TRBV10-3 and TRBJ2-3, with D uncertain. The CDR3 here is CAISESTVGDTQYF. The DNA of the CDR3 is TGTGCCATCAGTGAGTCCACCGTCGGAGATACGCAGTATTTT.